This T cell receptor beta chain was observed in a study of long-term antiretroviral therapy in people with HIV. Sequencing relied on immunoSEQ assay v3.0, run at survey level. Using immunoSEQ multiplex PCR, the repertoire was profiled, and TCRdb retains in-frame clones only, with some absent. Of more than 20,000 clones in the sample, around four fifths were seen once. Per individual, the PBMC samples numbered at least one pre-ART and at least two post-ART. Trimming removed 5 bases from V and 1 base from J; junction bases left unmatched: 5. CDR3 length: 16 residues. Germline V gene lookup returns CDR1 SGHAT and CDR2 FQNNGV.

The chain carries TRBV11-2 and TRBJ2-2, with 9 bases identical to TRBD1. This material consisted of unsorted PBMCs, taken roughly 4 years after starting antiretroviral therapy. The source of this sequence is a man between 18 and 35 years old with HIV. CDR3 region: CASSTQGAGNTGELFF. DNA of the CDR3: TGTGCCAGCAGCACACAGGGGGCCGGGAACACCGGGGAGCTGTTTTTT. The full variable domain, rest sourced from reference TRBV11-2 and TRBJ2-2, is EAGVAQSPRYKIIEKRQSVAFWCNPISGHATLYWYQQILGQGPKLLIQFQNNGVVDDSQLPKDRFSAERLKGVDSTLKIQPAKLEDSAVYLCASSTQGAGNTGELFFGEGSRLTVL.